In this sample, the clone carrying this TCR beta chain turned up a few times. In the PCR, 60 Vbeta and 13 Jbeta primers were used. TCRdb keeps only in-frame clones here, not all; method: immunoSEQ multiplex PCR. Here the sample spans 95,000 to 100,000 clones, about 76% being singletons. This entry comes from a study of cytomegalovirus exposure and HLA in healthy donors. Source material: PBMCs. The source of this sequence is a human donor in good health.

The CDR3 is CASSRERITEAFF. CDR3 DNA sequence: TGTGCCAGTAGTCGGGAGCGAATCACTGAAGCTTTCTTT. J is TRBJ1-1 and V is TRBV19; D gene ambiguous. The CDR3 is 13 residues long. From germline, CDR1 is LNHDA and CDR2 SQIVND (reference sequence). With 5 bases removed from V and 4 bases from J, the gap between germline ends came to 11 bases.